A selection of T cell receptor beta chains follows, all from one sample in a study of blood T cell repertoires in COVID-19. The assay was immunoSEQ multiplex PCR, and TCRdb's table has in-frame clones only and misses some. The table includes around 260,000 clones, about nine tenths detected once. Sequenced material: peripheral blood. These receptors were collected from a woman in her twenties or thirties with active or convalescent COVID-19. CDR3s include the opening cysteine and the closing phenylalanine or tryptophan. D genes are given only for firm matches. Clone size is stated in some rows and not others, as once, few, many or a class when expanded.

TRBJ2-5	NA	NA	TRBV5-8	CASSLGGLGGRTQYF	TGTGCCAGCAGCCTCGGAGGGCTTGGGGGTCGGACCCAGTACTTC
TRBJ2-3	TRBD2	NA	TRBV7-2	CASSKGTSGLTDTQYF	TGTGCCAGCAGCAAAGGGACTAGCGGCCTCACAGATACGCAGTATTTT
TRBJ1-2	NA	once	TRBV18	CASSNRTQNGYTF	TGTGCCAGCTCAAATCGTACACAGAATGGCTACACCTTC
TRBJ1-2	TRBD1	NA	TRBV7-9	CASSRQGDGYTF	TGTGCCAGCAGCCGACAGGGCGATGGCTACACCTTC
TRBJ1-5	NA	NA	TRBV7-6	CASSLVVDQPQHF	TGTGCCAGCAGCTTAGTGGTAGATCAGCCCCAGCATTTT
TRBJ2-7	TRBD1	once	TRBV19	CASTPGPGGYEQYF	TGTGCCAGTACCCCCGGCCCAGGGGGCTACGAGCAGTACTTC
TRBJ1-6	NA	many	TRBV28	CASTTSRQASSYNSPLHF	TGTGCCAGCACCACTTCGAGACAGGCGAGCTCCTATAATTCACCCCTCCACTTT
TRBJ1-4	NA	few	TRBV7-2	CASSLRPRGSNEKLFF	TGTGCCAGCAGCTTACGCCCCCGGGGGTCTAATGAAAAACTGTTTTTT
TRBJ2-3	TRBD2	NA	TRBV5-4	CASSLPSGGSTDTQYF	TGTGCCAGCAGCTTGCCCAGCGGGGGTAGCACAGATACGCAGTATTTT
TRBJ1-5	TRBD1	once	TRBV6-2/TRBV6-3	CASSYVRDRGRPRDLPQHF	TGTGCCAGCAGTTACGTACGGGACAGGGGGCGACCCAGGGATCTGCCCCAGCATTTT
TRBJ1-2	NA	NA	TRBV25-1	CASRPVQGYGYTF	TGTGCCAGCAGACCGGTCCAGGGCTATGGCTACACCTTC
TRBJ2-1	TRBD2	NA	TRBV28	CASSLNPGGGYNEQFF	TGTGCCAGCAGTTTAAATCCCGGGGGGGGATACAATGAGCAGTTCTTC
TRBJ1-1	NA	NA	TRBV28	CASGSGRTVNTEAFF	TGTGCCAGCGGGTCAGGGAGGACTGTGAACACTGAAGCTTTCTTT
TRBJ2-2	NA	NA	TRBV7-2	CASSPHTGGASGELFF	TGTGCCAGCAGCCCCCATACGGGGGGCGCCTCAGGGGAGCTGTTTTTT
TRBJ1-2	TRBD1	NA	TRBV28	CASNRGTGYTF	TGTGCCAGTAACAGGGGAACTGGCTACACCTTC
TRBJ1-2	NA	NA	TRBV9	CASSHGTAGSGYTF	TGTGCCAGCAGCCACGGGACGGCGGGGAGCGGCTACACCTTC
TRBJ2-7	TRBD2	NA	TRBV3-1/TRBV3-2	CASSFATSGGMSSYEQYF	TGTGCCAGCAGCTTCGCCACTAGCGGGGGGATGAGCTCCTACGAGCAGTACTTC
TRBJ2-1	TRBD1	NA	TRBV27	CASSHLGTGVKFF	TGTGCCAGCAGTCACCTCGGTACAGGGGTAAAGTTCTTC
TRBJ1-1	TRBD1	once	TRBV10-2	CATLSIEPGQGAHAFF	TGCGCCACCTTGTCGATCGAGCCGGGACAGGGGGCGCATGCTTTCTTT
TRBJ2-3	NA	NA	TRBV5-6	CASSLLALSTDTQYF	TGTGCCAGCAGCTTGCTAGCCCTGAGCACAGATACGCAGTATTTT
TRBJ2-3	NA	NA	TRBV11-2	CASSLEFRAQGTDTQYF	TGTGCCAGCAGCTTAGAGTTCCGGGCCCAGGGGACAGATACGCAGTATTTT
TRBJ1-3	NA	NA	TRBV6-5	CASSTTVSSGNTIYF	TGTGCCAGCAGTACGACAGTCTCCTCTGGAAACACCATATATTTT
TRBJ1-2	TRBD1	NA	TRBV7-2	CASSSNRGDGYTF	TGTGCCAGCAGCTCTAACAGGGGGGATGGCTACACCTTC
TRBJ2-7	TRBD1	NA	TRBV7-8	CASSWGTGSYEQYF	TGTGCCAGCAGCTGGGGGACAGGGTCTTATGAGCAGTACTTC
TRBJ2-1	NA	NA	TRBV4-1	CASSRHPGGSYNEQFF	TGCGCCAGCAGTCGACATCCCGGGGGCTCCTACAATGAGCAGTTCTTC
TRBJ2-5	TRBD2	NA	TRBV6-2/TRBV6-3	CASSYFWGGETQYF	TGTGCCAGCAGTTACTTTTGGGGGGGAGAGACCCAGTACTTC
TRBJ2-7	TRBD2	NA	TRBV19	CASSISPSGGYEQYF	TGTGCCAGTAGTATCTCTCCCAGCGGGGGCTACGAGCAGTACTTC
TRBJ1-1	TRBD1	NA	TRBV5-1	CASSPTGGVPEAFF	TGCGCCAGCAGCCCAACAGGGGGGGTCCCTGAAGCTTTCTTT
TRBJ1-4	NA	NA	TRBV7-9	CASSFNTPEKLFF	TGTGCCAGCAGCTTTAACACCCCAGAAAAACTGTTTTTT
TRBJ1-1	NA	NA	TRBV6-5	CASRGVGVNTEAFF	TGTGCCAGCAGAGGGGTCGGAGTGAACACTGAAGCTTTCTTT
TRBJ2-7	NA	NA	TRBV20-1	CSALRGYEQYF	TGCAGTGCTCTCCGCGGCTACGAGCAGTACTTC
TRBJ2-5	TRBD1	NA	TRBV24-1	CATSHPGQGGETQYF	TGTGCCACCAGTCACCCCGGACAGGGTGGTGAGACCCAGTACTTC
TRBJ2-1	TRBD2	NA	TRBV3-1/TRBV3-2	CASRLAGAENEQFF	TGTGCCAGCAGGCTAGCGGGCGCCGAGAATGAGCAGTTCTTC
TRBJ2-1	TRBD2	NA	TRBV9	CASSVSGGYNEQFF	TGTGCCAGCAGCGTTTCGGGGGGCTACAATGAGCAGTTCTTC
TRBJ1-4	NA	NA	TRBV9	CASRTQGPPTNEKLFF	TGTGCCAGCAGAACACAGGGTCCCCCAACTAATGAAAAACTGTTTTTT
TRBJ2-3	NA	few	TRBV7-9	CASSMGGPVDTQYF	TGTGCCAGCAGCATGGGGGGGCCAGTAGATACGCAGTATTTT
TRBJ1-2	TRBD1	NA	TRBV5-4	CASSPGQETYGYTF	TGTGCCAGCAGCCCGGGACAGGAGACCTATGGCTACACCTTC
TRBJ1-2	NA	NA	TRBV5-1	CASSLEGGEDGYTF	TGCGCCAGCAGCTTGGAAGGGGGTGAGGATGGCTACACCTTC
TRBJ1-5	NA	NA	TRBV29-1	CSAETDPDQPQHF	TGCAGCGCCGAGACAGATCCGGATCAGCCCCAGCATTTT
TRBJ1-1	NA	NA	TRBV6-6	CASSYYLGATEAFF	TGTGCCAGCAGTTACTATCTGGGGGCGACTGAAGCTTTCTTT
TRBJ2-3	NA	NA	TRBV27	CASSWGVRDF	TGTGCCAGCAGTTGGGGGGTTAGGGATTTT
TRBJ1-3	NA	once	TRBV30	CAWSVSRVNTIYF	TGTGCCTGGAGTGTAAGCAGGGTGAACACCATATATTTT
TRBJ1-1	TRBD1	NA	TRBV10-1	CASSESTPGGFTEAFF	TGCGCCAGCAGTGAGTCGACCCCAGGGGGGTTCACTGAAGCTTTCTTT
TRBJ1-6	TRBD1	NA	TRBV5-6	CASSLLAGQALNSPLHF	TGTGCCAGCAGCTTGTTGGCGGGACAGGCGCTTAATTCACCCCTCCACTTT
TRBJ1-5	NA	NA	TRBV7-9	CASSLWASAGGSNQPQHF	TGTGCCAGCAGCTTATGGGCCTCAGCGGGGGGCAGCAATCAGCCCCAGCATTTT
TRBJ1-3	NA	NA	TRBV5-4	CASSLRGRAGNTIYF	TGTGCCAGCAGCTTGAGGGGTAGGGCTGGAAACACCATATATTTT
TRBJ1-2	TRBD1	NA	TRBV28	CASSTGAYGYTF	TGTGCCAGCAGCACAGGGGCCTATGGCTACACCTTC
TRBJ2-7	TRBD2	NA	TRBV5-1	CASSPITGGAYEQYF	TGCGCCAGCAGCCCAATTACCGGGGGGGCCTACGAGCAGTACTTC
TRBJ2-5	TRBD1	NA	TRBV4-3	CASSLGQGIQETQYF	TGCGCCAGCAGCCTGGGACAGGGGATACAAGAGACCCAGTACTTC
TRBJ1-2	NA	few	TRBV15	CATSRDQVTAGGYTF	TGTGCCACCAGCAGAGATCAGGTCACAGCCGGAGGCTACACCTTC
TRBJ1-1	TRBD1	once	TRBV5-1	CASRTSPGQGPNTEAFF	TGCGCCAGCAGGACTAGCCCAGGACAGGGGCCTAACACTGAAGCTTTCTTT
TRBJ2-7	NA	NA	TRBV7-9	CASSLLTGQYEQYF	TGTGCCAGCAGCTTACTTACAGGCCAATACGAGCAGTACTTC
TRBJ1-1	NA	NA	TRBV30	CAWSSGEEAFF	TGTGCCTGGAGTTCAGGGGAAGAAGCTTTCTTT
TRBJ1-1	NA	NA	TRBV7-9	CASSLSGVFAEAFF	TGTGCCAGCAGCTTATCGGGGGTTTTCGCTGAAGCTTTCTTT